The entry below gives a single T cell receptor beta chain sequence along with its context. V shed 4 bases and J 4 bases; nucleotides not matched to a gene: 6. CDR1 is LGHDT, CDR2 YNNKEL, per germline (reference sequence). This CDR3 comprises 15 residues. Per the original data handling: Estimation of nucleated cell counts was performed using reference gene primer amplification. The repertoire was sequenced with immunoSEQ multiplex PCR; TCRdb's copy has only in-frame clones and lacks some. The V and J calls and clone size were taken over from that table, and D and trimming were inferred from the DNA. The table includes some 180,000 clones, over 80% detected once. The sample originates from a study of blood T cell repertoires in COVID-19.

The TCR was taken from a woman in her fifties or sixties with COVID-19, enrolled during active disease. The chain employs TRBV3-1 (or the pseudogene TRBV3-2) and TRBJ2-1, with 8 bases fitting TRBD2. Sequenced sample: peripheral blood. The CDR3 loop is CASSRVGGAYNEQFF. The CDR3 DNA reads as TGTGCCAGCAGCCGTGTCGGGGGGGCGTACAATGAGCAGTTCTTC.